This entry lists 21 T cell receptor beta chains sequenced from one sample in a study of CD8 T cells in Susac syndrome. RNA was extracted with the RNeasy kit, and a quantity of 0.5 to 1 ug was reverse transcribed using random hexamers. MiXCR, run by TCRdb on the immunoSEQ multiplex PCR reads, gives a single entry per CDR3 protein. The table has approximately 120,000 distinct CDR3 sequences, just under 95% seen once. Sequencing was performed on CD4+ T cells from PBMCs. These receptor sequences come from a human donor in good health.

V usage is TRBV7-2 and J usage is TRBJ2-5; 12 bases map to TRBD2. Losses at the gene ends were 5 bases for V and 11 bases for J; bases not matched to a gene: 18. Germline V gene data show CDR1 as SGHTA and CDR2 as FQGNSA. The CDR3 is made up of 17 amino acids. The CDR3: CASSVGLAGGPQGQQYF. CDR3 DNA sequence: TGTGCCAGCAGCGTGGGTCTAGCGGGAGGGCCTCAAGGGCAGCAGTACTTC.

This clonotype was counted once. The chain carries TRBV7-2 and TRBJ1-2; D ambiguous. The germline CDR1 and CDR2 sequences are SGHTA and FQGNSA. V was cut by 6 bases and J by 4 bases, with 12 bases left in between. The CDR3 spans 13 residues. The CDR3 bases are TGTGCCAGCAGACAAGGACGGATCTATGGCTACACCTTC. Translation gives CASRQGRIYGYTF.

The genes are TRBV20-1 and TRBJ2-3; the D call may be TRBD1 or TRBD2 (5 bases each). Trimming removed 3 bases from V and 0 bases from J, with 19 bases in between. The CDR3 has 17 amino acids. The germline V gene encodes CDR1 DFQATT and CDR2 SNEGSKA (reference sequence). CDR3 loop: CSASPRGASPSTDTQYF. The DNA of the CDR3 is TGCAGTGCTAGCCCTCGTGGGGCTAGCCCTAGCACAGATACGCAGTATTTT.

The CDR3 protein is CAISGPGQGIGANVLTF. CDR3 bases: TGTGCCATCAGCGGACCGGGACAGGGTATCGGGGCCAACGTCCTGACTTTC. This rearrangement joins TRBV10-3 to TRBJ2-6; 9 nucleotides line up with TRBD1. The V gene's germline CDR1 is ENHRY and CDR2 SYGVKD. The CDR3 extends over 17 amino acids. The trim removed 6 bases at V and 4 bases at J, leaving 10 bases unmatched.

The chain is built from TRBV5-6 and TRBJ2-4; D may be TRBD1 or TRBD2 (5 bases each). Trimming left V 6 bases short and J 2 bases short, with 9 bases between. The germline V gene has CDR1 SGHDT and CDR2 YYEEEE. The CDR3 contains 13 residues. This CDR3 reads CASMGTSKNIQYF. In DNA form, the CDR3 reads TGTGCCAGCATGGGGACCTCCAAAAACATTCAGTACTTC.

The chain joins TRBV19 to TRBJ1-5; possibly TRBD1 for D (5 bases). The CDR3 runs to 14 residues. Trimming left V 2 bases short and J 7 bases short, with 12 bases between. Germline V gene sequence: CDR1 LNHDA, CDR2 SQIVND (reference sequence). CDR3 DNA: TGTGCCAGTAGTATAAGCAGGGCAGGACAGCCCCAGCATTTT. This gives the protein CASSISRAGQPQHF.

This clonotype occurred once. The rearrangement joins TRBV30 to TRBJ1-5; D is unresolved. The ends were cut back, 0 bases at V and 4 bases at J, with 10 bases in the middle. From germline, CDR1 is GTSNPN and CDR2 SVGIG (reference sequence). The CDR3 contains 14 residues. CDR3: CAWSVSIRNQPQHF. CDR3 DNA sequence: TGTGCCTGGAGTGTCTCGATTCGGAATCAGCCCCAGCATTTT.

V usage is TRBV3-1 and J usage is TRBJ1-3, with D unclear. Trimming took 6 bases from V and 4 from J, leaving 10 bases between them. The CDR3 totals 13 residues. CDR1 is LGHDT and CDR2 is YNNKEL in the germline V gene (reference sequence). The CDR3 bases are TGTGCCAGCAGTCCTGCTCTGGGAAACACCATATATTTT. Residues: CASSPALGNTIYF.

The CDR3 DNA reads as TGTGCCAGCAGCGTAGATTACGGGACTAGCGCAGGGGATGAGCAGTTCTTC. It codes for CASSVDYGTSAGDEQFF. V usage is TRBV9 and J usage is TRBJ2-1; 10 nucleotides agree with TRBD2. From germline, CDR1 is SGDLS and CDR2 YYNGEE. Unmatched junction bases numbered 11, after V lost 0 bases and J lost 8 bases. The CDR3 has 17 residues.

The chain carries TRBV2 and TRBJ2-1; 7 nucleotides line up with TRBD2. The V gene end was trimmed by 4 bases and the J gene end by 8 bases; junction bases not matched to a gene: 5. Germline CDR1 SNHLY, CDR2 FYNNEI. The CDR3 contains 13 residues. The CDR3 reads CASSAGEGYEQFF. DNA of the CDR3: TGTGCCAGCAGTGCGGGGGAGGGCTATGAGCAGTTCTTC.

This chain joins TRBV7-9 and TRBJ2-7; no definite D call. Germline loops: CDR1 SEHNR, CDR2 FQNEAQ (reference sequence). The CDR3 loop spans 12 amino acids. Between the trimmed V and J ends, which lost 11 bases and 3 bases, there was a span of 14 bases. The DNA of the CDR3 is TGTGCCGGTGCGAGTGACCTCTACGAGCAGTACTTC. Translation gives CAGASDLYEQYF.

This clonotype was seen just once. V gene TRBV6-2 or TRBV6-3 combines with J gene TRBJ2-6; D ambiguous. CDR1 and CDR2 (germline): MNHEY, SVGEGT. Trimming left V 7 bases short and J 0 bases short, with 13 bases between. CDR3 length: 16 amino acids. CDR3 amino acids: CASIRPPSSGANVLTF. The CDR3 DNA is TGTGCCAGCATCCGTCCCCCGAGCTCTGGGGCCAACGTCCTGACTTTC.

The V call is TRBV27, the J call TRBJ2-7, with 9 bases fitting TRBD2. Trimming took 2 bases from V and 3 from J; bases not matched to a gene: 2. Germline V gene lookup returns CDR1 MNHEY and CDR2 SMNVEV (reference sequence). This CDR3 region has 14 residues. As DNA, the CDR3 is TGTGCCAGCAGTTTACTAGCGGGAAACTACGAGCAGTACTTC. Its protein is CASSLLAGNYEQYF.

This clonotype was recorded only once. The chain links TRBV12-3 or TRBV12-4 to TRBJ1-1, with 8 nucleotides matching TRBD1. V dropped 5 bases and J dropped 3; count of bases not matched to a gene: 8. The CDR3 is made up of 15 amino acids. For the CDR3, the DNA is TGTGCCAGCAGTCTGTATCGACAGGGGTACACTGAAGCTTTCTTT. Its translation: CASSLYRQGYTEAFF.

The V and J genes are TRBV7-8 and TRBJ2-1; D ambiguous. CDR3 size: 13 residues. In germline, CDR1 is SGHVS, CDR2 FQNEAQ. V gave up 1 base and J gave up 7 bases, with 8 bases separating them. Here the CDR3 reads CASSLVQKNEQFF. The CDR3 region has the DNA TGTGCCAGCAGCTTAGTGCAGAAGAATGAGCAGTTCTTC. Variable domain in full (rest from reference TRBV7-8 and TRBJ2-1): GAGVSQSPRYKVAKRGQDVALRCDPISGHVSLFWYQQALGQGPEFLTYFQNEAQLDKSGLPSDRFFAERPEGSVSTLKIQRTQQEDSAVYLCASSLVQKNEQFFGPGTRLTVL.

V and J are TRBV5-1 and TRBJ2-2; unclear D gene. The germline V gene has CDR1 SGHRS and CDR2 YFSETQ. V shed 5 bases and J shed 9 bases, with 17 bases lying between them. The CDR3 runs 14 residues. In DNA, the CDR3 is TGCGCCAGCAGGTCGAGAGTGGCCGAGCGGGAGCTGTTTTTT. Its protein product is CASRSRVAERELFF.

The chain employs TRBV7-2 and TRBJ2-3; D is unclear. Trimming removed 1 base from V and 1 base from J, with 18 bases in between. This CDR3 is 18 amino acids long. CDR1 and CDR2 (germline): SGHTA, FQGNSA. The CDR3 sequence: CASSLEGRTFTRTDTQYF. The CDR3 DNA reads as TGTGCCAGCAGCTTAGAAGGACGAACCTTCACCCGCACAGATACGCAGTATTTT.

This clonotype was recorded once. The chain joins TRBV12-5 to TRBJ1-1; D is uncertain. Germline lookup yields CDR1 LGHNT and CDR2 FRNRAP. With 4 bases removed from V and 3 bases from J, the gap between germline ends came to 12 bases. This CDR3 comprises 14 residues. CDR3 sequence: CASGWTGNHTEAFF. The CDR3 coding sequence is TGTGCTAGTGGTTGGACTGGCAACCACACTGAAGCTTTCTTT. The full variable domain, rest sourced from reference TRBV12-5 and TRBJ1-1, is DARVTQTPRHKVTEMGQEVTMRCQPILGHNTVFWYRQTMMQGLELLAYFRNRAPLDDSGMPKDRFSAEMPDATLATLKIQPSEPRDSAVYFCASGWTGNHTEAFFGQGTRLTVV.

This sequence joins TRBV20-1 and TRBJ2-1, with 12 bases lining up with TRBD2. Germline CDR1 reads DFQATT; CDR2 reads SNEGSKA (reference sequence). The CDR3 has 15 residues. J was trimmed by 9 bases and V by 5 bases; bases with no gene match: 11. The CDR3 spells CSAGSSSGRAPEQFF. CDR3 bases: TGCAGTGCTGGATCTTCTAGCGGGAGGGCACCTGAGCAGTTCTTC.

V gene TRBV2 combines with J gene TRBJ2-5, with 8 bases fitting TRBD2. V was clipped by 3 bases and J by 7 bases; unmatched bases: 10. Germline CDR1 SNHLY, CDR2 FYNNEI. The CDR3 runs 15 residues. The CDR3 sequence: CASSDRGGGIGTQYF. The CDR3 nucleotides read TGTGCCAGCAGTGACCGGGGGGGAGGGATCGGGACCCAGTACTTC.

This chain joins TRBV18 and TRBJ2-3, with 11 bases aligning to TRBD2. The CDR3 is 19 residues long. Germline assignment: CDR1 KGHSH and CDR2 LQKENI. V lost 8 bases and J lost 4; bases outside the gene matches: 20. This CDR3 is CASLSRPASTSGSPDTQYF. Here the CDR3 DNA reads TGTGCCAGCCTCTCACGTCCGGCTTCTACTAGCGGGAGCCCAGATACGCAGTATTTT. Combining the CDR3 with reference TRBV18 and TRBJ2-3 gives the whole variable domain NAGVMQNPRHLVRRRGQEARLRCSPMKGHSHVYWYRQLPEEGLKFMVYLQKENIIDESGMPKERFSAEFPKEGPSILRIQQVVRGDSAAYFCASLSRPASTSGSPDTQYFGPGTRLTVL.